Included here is one T cell receptor (beta chain) sequence, with context. This clone appeared once. The clone's antigen remains unknown. Within one base of it there is no much larger clone, and no base qualities were kept. Trimmed from V: 7 bases; trimmed from J: 2 bases; junction bases lacking a gene match: 16. From the cysteine through the phenylalanine, the CDR3 covers 17 amino acids. CDR3 DNA is the only sequence kept; it has 51 bases, read in frame from the first base. The germline V gene (reference sequence) specifies SEHNR as CDR1 and FQNEAQ as CDR2. TCRbeta CDR3 regions were amplified from genomic DNA using the immunoSEQ Assay, a bias-controlled multiplex PCR. On the study's bioinformatics: Within the assay, amplification of reference gene primers was used to estimate how many nucleated cells each sample contained. To quantify the absolute abundance of each unique TCRbeta CDR3 rearrangement, sequence reads were collapsed and filtered. Productive Simpson clonality was computed per sample as the square root of Simpson's diversity index over productive rearrangements. The table comes from immuneACCESS by way of TCRdb, which keeps in-frame sequences with V and J called. Part of the clones is missing from these tables; in studies checked, under half for an unresolved V gene and the rest for unknown reasons. That table supplies the V and J calls and clone size; D and trimming were determined from the DNA. The table for this sample lists 200,000 to 300,000 clones; around 88% of them were counted only once. Jointly, the top ten make up 2% to 2.5% of the sample.

The record originates from a study of blood T cell repertoires in COVID-19 (dated by TCRdb to the early 2020s). In terms of the full investigation: Samples from collaborators originated in the United States, Italy and Spain and spanned both the acute and convalescent phases of COVID-19. The sample metadata nearly always contained a de-identified subject ID, COVID-19 status, age in years and sex. Deeply sampled blood TCRbeta repertoires from subjects exposed to, actively infected with, or recovered from COVID-19 were included in the dataset. Samples were obtained from the ongoing ImmuneRACE study (first 160 participants) and from about 1,300 subjects provided by 6 global collaborators. The repertoires were released in a freely available public database meant as a resource for research on the immune response to SARS-CoV-2. The material from the prospective study consisted of cDNA or gDNA derived from T cells, B-cell-depleted T cells, or PBMCs. Where available, HLA class I and class II types were taken from metadata supplied by the sample provider and were not determined by assay-based typing. Study-wide conclusions, independent of this receptor: The quantity of clinical and demographic metadata differed by source and by participant and was supplied without curation.

In the prospective study, participants were roughly 18 to 90 years old, resided in about two dozen geographic areas of the United States, and were enrolled through a virtual design. In the prospective study, participants were assigned to cohorts based on the clinical history participants reported in a screening survey and a study questionnaire. In the prospective study, whole blood, serum and a nasopharyngeal or oropharyngeal swab were collected from each participant by mobile phlebotomists. Prospective study participants could optionally give additional blood draws and questionnaires over a roughly two-month period. Before DNA extraction, blood samples from the prospective study were shipped at room temperature or frozen.

The sample was PBMCs or T cells enriched from blood (not recorded which). This TCR derives from a woman in her thirties or forties with acute COVID-19. This receptor chain uses TRBV7-9 and TRBJ1-2; TRBD1 matches 7 bases in the middle. The DNA reads as follows: TGTGCCAGCACCATTAGCGGGGCAGAGGGGGCAAACTATGGCTACACCTTC. It translates to CASTISGAEGANYGYTF.